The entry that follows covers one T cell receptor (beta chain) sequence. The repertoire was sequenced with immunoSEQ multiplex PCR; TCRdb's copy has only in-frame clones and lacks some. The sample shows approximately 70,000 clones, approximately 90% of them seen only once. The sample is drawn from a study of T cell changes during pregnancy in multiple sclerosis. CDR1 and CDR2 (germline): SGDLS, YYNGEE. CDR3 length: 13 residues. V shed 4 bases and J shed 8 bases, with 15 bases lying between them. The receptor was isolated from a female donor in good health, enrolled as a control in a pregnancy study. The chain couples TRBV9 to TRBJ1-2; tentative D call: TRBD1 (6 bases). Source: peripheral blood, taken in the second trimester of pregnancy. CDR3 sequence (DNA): TGTGCCAGCAGCCAGACAGGCCCGGGGGGCTACACCTTC. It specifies CASSQTGPGGYTF.